This TCR beta chain emerged from a study of T cells in Graves' hyperthyroidism and ophthalmopathy. Looking at the study overall: At the time of initial diagnosis and before any treatment, peripheral blood was collected.

This CDR3 comprises 13 residues. Germline assignment: CDR1 MNHNS and CDR2 SASEGT. Trimming left V 0 bases short and J 5 bases short, with 7 bases between. There are many counts of this clonotype. These patients, aged 18 to 65, had recently diagnosed hyperthyroidism lasting under 2 months. Diagnostic decisions used clinical symptoms, serum thyroxine and TRAb, thyroid ultrasound and orbital computed tomography. The authors obtained PBMCs from roughly 10 ml of fresh peripheral blood. It was RNA transcripts that yielded the amplified TCR beta CDR3 regions. The TCR CDR3 first-round RT-PCR relied on the HTBI primer set. Each CDR3 protein is one row after TCRdb ran MiXCR on the multiplex PCR reads. Of about 200,000 distinct CDR3 sequences listed, 17% are singletons.

Sequenced: blood. The sequence was obtained from a woman between 45 and 60 years old with Graves' hyperthyroidism. The V gene is TRBV6-1, the J gene TRBJ1-1; no definite D call. CDR3 region: CASSEARGTEAFF. The CDR3 DNA sequence: TGTGCCAGCAGTGAAGCCAGAGGGACTGAAGCTTTCTTT.